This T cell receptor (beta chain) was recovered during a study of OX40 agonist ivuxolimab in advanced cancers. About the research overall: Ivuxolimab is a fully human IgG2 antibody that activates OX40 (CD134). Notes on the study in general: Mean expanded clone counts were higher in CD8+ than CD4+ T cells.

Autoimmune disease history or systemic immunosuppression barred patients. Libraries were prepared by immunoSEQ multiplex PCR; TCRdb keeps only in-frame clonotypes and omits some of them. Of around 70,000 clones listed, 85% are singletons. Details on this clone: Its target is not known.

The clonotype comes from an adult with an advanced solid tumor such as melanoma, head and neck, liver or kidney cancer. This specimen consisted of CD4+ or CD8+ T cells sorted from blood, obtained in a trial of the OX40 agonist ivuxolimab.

The chain's CDR3 is CASGSLASYEQYF. The DNA of the CDR3 is TGTGCCAGCGGATCACTAGCCTCCTACGAGCAGTACTTC. The chain combines TRBV11-2 with TRBJ2-7, with D maybe TRBD2 (6 bases). Germline loops: CDR1 SGHAT, CDR2 FQNNGV. The CDR3 is made up of 13 amino acids. V lost 8 bases and J 0 bases, leaving 11 bases between the germline ends.